Shown below are 14 T cell receptor beta chains from a single sample sequenced in a study of cytomegalovirus exposure and HLA in healthy donors listed by TCRdb under 2017. Receptors were amplified or captured by the immunoSEQ multiplex PCR assay. A mixture of 60 forward primers for TCR Vbeta segments and 13 reverse primers for TCR Jbeta segments was used in the multiplex PCR. TCRdb's version of the immuneACCESS table is confined to in-frame rearrangements and falls short of the full clone set. An unresolved V gene accounts for under half of the shortfall where checked; the remainder is of unknown origin. In all, the sample holds 170,000 or so clones, and 84% of those were seen once. Of the sample, roughly 5% falls within the top ten clones. Sequenced material: PBMCs. The receptors here all came from a girl aged 10 to 17 in good health and CMV-seropositive.

The chain combines TRBV7-9 with TRBJ2-3, with 9 bases identical to TRBD1. CDR3 length equals 15 residues. The germline V gene has CDR1 SEHNR and CDR2 FQNEAQ (reference sequence). The V and J ends lost 5 bases and 3 bases, in that order; junction bases with no gene match: 6. In DNA form, the CDR3 reads TGTGCCAGCAGCATTGGACAGGGGAGAACAGATACGCAGTATTTT. It encodes CASSIGQGRTDTQYF.

The chain combines TRBV2 with TRBJ2-3; the match to TRBD2 covers 10 bases. V was clipped by 9 bases and J by 4 bases; unmatched bases: 16. CDR1 SNHLY and CDR2 FYNNEI come from the germline V gene. The length of the CDR3 is 17 residues. CDR3 DNA sequence: TGTGCCAGATCCGGGCAGCTAGCGGGGGTTTTCGCAGATACGCAGTATTTT. Translated, it gives CARSGQLAGVFADTQYF. Looking up the rest from reference TRBV2 and TRBJ2-3 gives the full variable domain: EPEVTQTPSHQVTQMGQEVILRCVPISNHLYFYWYRQILGQKVEFLVSFYNNEISEKSEIFDDQFSVERPDGSNFTLKIRSTKLEDSAMYFCARSGQLAGVFADTQYFGPGTRLTVL.

The rearrangement joins TRBV9 to TRBJ1-1; the D is unclear. Germline V gene data show CDR1 as SGDLS and CDR2 as YYNGEE. This CDR3 has 14 residues. Trimming pared 0 bases from V and 2 bases from J, leaving 8 bases between. CDR3 protein: CASSVVGSNTEAFF. CDR3 in DNA: TGTGCCAGCAGCGTAGTGGGCAGTAACACTGAAGCTTTCTTT.

V is TRBV19 and J is TRBJ1-5; 9 bases are a match to TRBD1. Germline CDR1 reads LNHDA; CDR2 reads SQIVND (reference sequence). This CDR3 spans 17 amino acids. V lost 5 bases and J lost 9; bases outside the gene matches: 17. CDR3 bases: TGTGCCAGTAGTGGCTGGGACAGGGCAGTAGTTCGTGCGCCCCAGCATTTT. Residues: CASSGWDRAVVRAPQHF.

The chain joins TRBV11-2 to TRBJ2-1, with 7 bases that match TRBD2. V lost 1 base, J lost 7 bases, and 10 bases stayed unmatched. CDR1 and CDR2 (germline): SGHAT, FQNNGV. The CDR3 consists of 16 residues. The CDR3 coding sequence is TGTGCCAGCAGCTTAGTTTCCGGCGGGGGATGGAATGAGCAGTTCTTC. Protein: CASSLVSGGGWNEQFF.

The chain has TRBV27 and TRBJ1-2; TRBD1 is a possible D gene (6 bases). Trimming removed 5 bases from V and 7 bases from J, with 20 bases in between. Germline V gene data show CDR1 as MNHEY and CDR2 as SMNVEV (reference sequence). This CDR3 is 15 amino acids long. CDR3 in amino acids: CASSPRGGAKGGYTF. CDR3 DNA sequence: TGTGCCAGCAGTCCGCGGGGGGGGGCGAAAGGTGGCTACACCTTC.

The chain is built from TRBV5-1 and TRBJ1-1; a weak D match, TRBD1 (6 bases). The CDR3 spans 15 residues. CDR1 and CDR2 (germline): SGHRS, YFSETQ. Trimming stripped 4 bases from V and 0 bases from J, with 13 bases between. The CDR3: CASSRGAGMNTEAFF. CDR3 DNA: TGCGCCAGCAGCCGGGGGGCAGGGATGAACACTGAAGCTTTCTTT. The whole variable domain, remainder taken from reference TRBV5-1 and TRBJ1-1, is KAGVTQTPRYLIKTRGQQVTLSCSPISGHRSVSWYQQTPGQGLQFLFEYFSETQRNKGNFPGRFSGRQFSNSRSEMNVSTLELGDSALYLCASSRGAGMNTEAFFGQGTRLTVV.

The chain employs TRBV9 and TRBJ2-5, with 8 positions matching TRBD1. The end of the DNA aligns better with TRBJ2-7, so the J call may be wrong. The CDR3 sequence is 16 residues long. CDR1 and CDR2 from the germline V gene are SGDLS and YYNGEE. CDR3 coding DNA: TGTGCCAGCAGCCCGCCCGGACAGGGAGGTCCCTACGAGCAGTACTTC. It encodes CASSPPGQGGPYEQYF.

The chain couples TRBV19 to TRBJ2-5; 11 bases match TRBD2. The CDR3 has 15 residues. Per the germline V gene, CDR1 is LNHDA and CDR2 is SQIVND (reference sequence). The J segment lost 5 bases and the V segment lost 2 bases, leaving 4 bases of the junction unmatched. DNA of the CDR3: TGTGCCAGTAGTATAAGTAGCGGGGGGGTGGAGACCCAGTACTTC. This translates into CASSISSGGVETQYF. Based on the CDR3 plus reference TRBV19 and TRBJ2-5, the full variable domain is DGGITQSPKYLFRKEGQNVTLSCEQNLNHDAMYWYRQDPGQGLRLIYYSQIVNDFQKGDIAEGYSVSREKKESFPLTVTSAQKNPTAFYLCASSISSGGVETQYFGPGTRLLVL.

The chain carries TRBV11-2 and TRBJ2-5, with D uncertain. The V gene lost 2 bases and the J gene lost 5 bases, with 9 bases spanning the gap. The CDR3 is 13 residues long. The germline gives CDR1 SGHAT, CDR2 FQNNGV. CDR3 amino acids: CASSLLIRETQYF. The CDR3 nucleotides are TGTGCCAGCAGCTTACTGATACGGGAGACCCAGTACTTC.

This chain uses TRBV7-9 with TRBJ2-7; no firm D call. The V gene lost 7 bases and the J gene lost 0 bases, with 7 bases spanning the gap. The CDR3 sequence is 12 residues long. Germline V gene data show CDR1 as SEHNR and CDR2 as FQNEAQ (reference sequence). CDR3 DNA sequence: TGTGCCAGCACCCCGAGCTCCTACGAGCAGTACTTC. It codes for CASTPSSYEQYF.

The rearrangement joins TRBV12-5 to TRBJ2-7; possible D gene TRBD2, 5 bases. CDR3 size: 14 residues. V lost 3 bases, J lost 3 bases, and 12 bases lay in between. CDR1 and CDR2 (germline): LGHNT, FRNRAP. This CDR3 is CASGFEDSIYEQYF. The CDR3 DNA follows: TGTGCTAGTGGTTTTGAGGACTCAATCTACGAGCAGTACTTC.

The chain couples TRBV5-1 to TRBJ1-3; maybe TRBD1 (5 bases). The CDR3 length is 14 residues. Trimming stripped 5 bases from V and 9 bases from J, with 18 bases between. Germline V CDR1 and CDR2: SGHRS, YFSETQ. CDR3 region: CASSAWGDRATIYF. The CDR3 bases are TGCGCCAGCAGTGCTTGGGGGGACCGGGCCACCATATATTTT.

This clone was picked up a small number of times. J is TRBJ2-1 and V is TRBV4-2, with 10 positions matching TRBD2. With 0 bases clipped from V and 8 bases from J, the junction kept 7 bases outside the gene matches. Per germline, CDR1 LGHNA and CDR2 YNFKEQ. CDR3 size: 16 residues. CDR3 in amino acids: CASSQDLASGSDEQFF. The CDR3 DNA is TGTGCCAGCAGCCAAGATCTGGCTAGCGGGAGCGATGAGCAGTTCTTC.